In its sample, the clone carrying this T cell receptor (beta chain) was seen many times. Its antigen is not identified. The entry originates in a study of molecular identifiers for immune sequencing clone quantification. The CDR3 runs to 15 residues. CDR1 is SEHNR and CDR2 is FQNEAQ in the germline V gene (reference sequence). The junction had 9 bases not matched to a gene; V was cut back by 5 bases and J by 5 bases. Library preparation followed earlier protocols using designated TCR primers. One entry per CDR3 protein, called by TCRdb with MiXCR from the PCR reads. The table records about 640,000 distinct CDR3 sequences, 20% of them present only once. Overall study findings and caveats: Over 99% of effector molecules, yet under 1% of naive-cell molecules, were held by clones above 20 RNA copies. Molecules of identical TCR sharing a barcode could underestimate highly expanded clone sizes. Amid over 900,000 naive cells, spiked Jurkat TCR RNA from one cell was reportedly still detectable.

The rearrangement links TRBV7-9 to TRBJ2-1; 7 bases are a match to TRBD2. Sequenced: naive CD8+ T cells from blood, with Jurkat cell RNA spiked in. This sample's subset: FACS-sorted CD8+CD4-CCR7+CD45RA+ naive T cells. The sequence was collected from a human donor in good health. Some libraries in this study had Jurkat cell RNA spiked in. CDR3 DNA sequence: TGTGCCAGCAGCCAACTAAGCGGGACTGACAATGAGCAGTTCTTC. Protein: CASSQLSGTDNEQFF.